This T cell receptor beta chain was documented in a study of long-term antiretroviral therapy in people with HIV. At the level of the study: Collection of the earliest samples took place about a decade ahead of the 2015 immediate-ART recommendation. Study-level findings and limits: Diversity increased after ART yet remained lower than in transplant donor controls.

Worth noting for this clone: Its matching antigen is unknown.

Version v3.0 of the immunoSEQ assay was performed at survey level. Assay used: immunoSEQ multiplex PCR; TCRdb lists only in-frame clones, some missing. This sample has about 19,000 clones, with around 80% found just once. With 0 bases removed from V and 4 bases from J, the gap between germline ends came to 12 bases. Germline V gene sequence: CDR1 SGDLS, CDR2 YYNGEE. The CDR3 runs to 15 residues. The source material was unsorted PBMCs, sampled 0.5 years before starting antiretroviral therapy. This clonotype originated in a woman in her 50s with HIV. This chain connects TRBV9 to TRBJ2-3; D remains unclear. The CDR3 sequence: CASSVAASTADTQYF. CDR3 bases: TGTGCCAGCAGCGTAGCGGCCTCTACCGCAGATACGCAGTATTTT. The full variable domain, its missing parts supplied by reference TRBV9 and TRBJ2-3, is DSGVTQTPKHLITATGQRVTLRCSPRSGDLSVYWYQQSLDQGLQFLIQYYNGEERAKGNILERFSAQQFPDLHSELNLSSLELGDSALYFCASSVAASTADTQYFGPGTRLTVL.